Listed below are T cell receptor beta chains from one sample, sequenced in a study of blood T cells in healthy people across ages. A single record per CDR3 protein comes from TCRdb applying MiXCR to the 5' RACE reads. The sample consists of about 640,000 distinct CDR3 sequences, around 38% of them appearing once. Sequencing input: blood. The source is a man older than 75 in good health. The CDR3 runs from the conserved cysteine through the conserved F or W. The D gene is left open where the match is weak. Rows may omit the clone size; those that give it use once, few, many or a size class.

clone_size: NA
j_call: TRBJ2-3
d_call: NA
v_call: TRBV28
cdr3_aa: CASSFTQTSADTQYF
cdr3_nt: TGTGCCAGCAGTTTCACTCAGACATCGGCAGATACGCAGTATTTT

clone_size: few
j_call: TRBJ2-2
d_call: TRBD2
v_call: TRBV7-8
cdr3_aa: CASSSPSGGASGELFF
cdr3_nt: TGTGCCAGCAGCTCCCCTAGCGGGGGGGCCTCCGGGGAGCTGTTTTTT

clone_size: NA
j_call: TRBJ2-2
d_call: TRBD2
v_call: TRBV5-1
cdr3_aa: CASTIGVSGLGELFF
cdr3_nt: TGCGCCAGTACCATCGGGGTTAGCGGGCTCGGGGAGCTGTTTTTT

clone_size: NA
j_call: TRBJ2-7
d_call: TRBD1
v_call: TRBV20-1
cdr3_aa: CSARVNRRTGAYEQYF
cdr3_nt: TGCAGTGCTAGAGTCAATAGGAGGACAGGAGCCTACGAGCAGTACTTC

clone_size: many
j_call: TRBJ1-1
d_call: NA
v_call: TRBV20-1
cdr3_aa: CSASEQATEAFF
cdr3_nt: TGCAGTGCTAGTGAGCAGGCCACTGAAGCTTTCTTT

clone_size: NA
j_call: TRBJ1-4
d_call: NA
v_call: TRBV6-5
cdr3_aa: CASRTPTNEKLFF
cdr3_nt: TGTGCCAGCAGGACACCAACTAATGAAAAACTGTTTTTT

clone_size: few
j_call: TRBJ1-4
d_call: NA
v_call: TRBV20-1
cdr3_aa: CSATTGAPNEKLFF
cdr3_nt: TGCAGTGCTACTACAGGCGCTCCTAATGAAAAACTGTTTTTT

clone_size: NA
j_call: TRBJ2-6
d_call: TRBD2
v_call: TRBV18
cdr3_aa: CASSPSTSGSSGANVLTF
cdr3_nt: TGTGCCAGCTCACCTTCGACTAGCGGGAGCTCTGGGGCCAACGTCCTGACTTTC

clone_size: NA
j_call: TRBJ2-4
d_call: NA
v_call: TRBV6-1
cdr3_aa: CASSESQGAKNIQYF
cdr3_nt: TGTGCCAGCAGTGAATCTCAGGGAGCCAAAAACATTCAGTACTTC

clone_size: NA
j_call: TRBJ2-7
d_call: NA
v_call: TRBV6-1
cdr3_aa: CASRVSEGSYEQYF
cdr3_nt: TGTGCCAGCAGGGTTAGTGAGGGTTCCTACGAGCAGTACTTC

clone_size: NA
j_call: TRBJ1-1
d_call: NA
v_call: TRBV7-2
cdr3_aa: CASSLLNKNTEAFF
cdr3_nt: TGTGCCAGCAGCTTATTGAACAAAAACACTGAAGCTTTCTTT

clone_size: NA
j_call: TRBJ2-5
d_call: TRBD2
v_call: TRBV9
cdr3_aa: CASSLTSGRTNEQYF
cdr3_nt: TGTGCCAGCAGCCTTACTAGCGGGAGAACGAATGAGCAGTACTTC

clone_size: NA
j_call: TRBJ2-7
d_call: NA
v_call: TRBV3-1
cdr3_aa: CASSQEVGRAQYF
cdr3_nt: TGTGCCAGCAGCCAAGAGGTCGGTAGGGCCCAGTACTTC

clone_size: many
j_call: TRBJ2-7
d_call: NA
v_call: TRBV28
cdr3_aa: CASSFWSLREGEQYF
cdr3_nt: TGTGCCAGCAGTTTTTGGAGTCTCAGGGAAGGCGAGCAGTACTTC

clone_size: NA
j_call: TRBJ2-7
d_call: TRBD2
v_call: TRBV7-3
cdr3_aa: CASSAPGLAGGGDKEQYF
cdr3_nt: TGTGCCAGCAGCGCCCCGGGACTAGCGGGAGGTGGGGACAAGGAGCAGTACTTC

clone_size: NA
j_call: TRBJ2-7
d_call: NA
v_call: TRBV12-3/TRBV12-4
cdr3_aa: CASGDSNAHEQYF
cdr3_nt: TGTGCCAGCGGAGACAGTAACGCCCACGAGCAGTACTTC

clone_size: NA
j_call: TRBJ2-1
d_call: NA
v_call: TRBV5-1
cdr3_aa: CASMLGGSYEQFF
cdr3_nt: TGCGCCAGCATGCTAGGGGGGTCATATGAGCAGTTCTTC

clone_size: NA
j_call: TRBJ2-2
d_call: NA
v_call: TRBV5-1
cdr3_aa: CASSTGVTGELFF
cdr3_nt: TGCGCCAGCAGCACGGGCGTCACCGGGGAGCTGTTTTTT

clone_size: NA
j_call: TRBJ2-7
d_call: NA
v_call: TRBV20-1
cdr3_aa: CSADPFRSYEQYF
cdr3_nt: TGCAGTGCTGACCCTTTCAGGAGCTACGAGCAGTACTTC

clone_size: NA
j_call: TRBJ2-5
d_call: NA
v_call: TRBV20-1
cdr3_aa: CSARGGADQETQYF
cdr3_nt: TGCAGTGCTAGAGGGGGGGCGGACCAAGAGACCCAGTACTTC

clone_size: few
j_call: TRBJ2-5
d_call: NA
v_call: TRBV6-2/TRBV6-3
cdr3_aa: CASSNQRETQYF
cdr3_nt: TGTGCCAGCAGTAACCAGCGGGAGACCCAGTACTTC

clone_size: NA
j_call: TRBJ2-1
d_call: TRBD1
v_call: TRBV29-1
cdr3_aa: CSVDPTGGGYNEQFF
cdr3_nt: TGCAGCGTCGACCCGACAGGGGGGGGATACAATGAGCAGTTCTTC

clone_size: many
j_call: TRBJ2-2
d_call: NA
v_call: TRBV7-9
cdr3_aa: CASSLLAPAGELFF
cdr3_nt: TGTGCCAGCAGCCTACTAGCCCCGGCCGGGGAGCTGTTTTTT

clone_size: NA
j_call: TRBJ2-1
d_call: TRBD2
v_call: TRBV20-1
cdr3_aa: CSASTSGGFYNEQFF
cdr3_nt: TGCAGTGCCTCGACTAGCGGGGGGTTCTACAATGAGCAGTTCTTC

clone_size: few
j_call: TRBJ2-5
d_call: NA
v_call: TRBV5-1
cdr3_aa: CASSLVAGTQETQYF
cdr3_nt: TGCGCCAGCAGCTTGGTTGCAGGGACCCAAGAGACCCAGTACTTC

clone_size: few
j_call: TRBJ1-2
d_call: TRBD1
v_call: TRBV7-2
cdr3_aa: CASSEQGVRMSYGYTF
cdr3_nt: TGTGCCAGCAGCGAACAGGGGGTTCGGATGTCTTATGGCTACACCTTC

clone_size: NA
j_call: TRBJ2-3
d_call: TRBD2
v_call: TRBV4-3
cdr3_aa: CASSRMSGGEVDTQYF
cdr3_nt: TGCGCCAGCAGCCGGATGAGCGGGGGGGAGGTAGATACGCAGTATTTT

clone_size: NA
j_call: TRBJ2-1
d_call: TRBD1
v_call: TRBV7-2
cdr3_aa: CASSDRTGEDSEQFF
cdr3_nt: TGTGCCAGCAGCGACCGGACAGGGGAGGACAGTGAGCAGTTCTTC

clone_size: few
j_call: TRBJ2-7
d_call: TRBD2
v_call: TRBV7-9
cdr3_aa: CASSLVAGAMTSRSSYEQYF
cdr3_nt: TGTGCCAGCAGCTTAGTCGCCGGAGCGATGACTAGCAGATCCTCCTACGAGCAGTACTTC

clone_size: NA
j_call: TRBJ2-5
d_call: TRBD1
v_call: TRBV4-2
cdr3_aa: CASSPGQGNWETQYF
cdr3_nt: TGTGCCAGCAGCCCCGGACAGGGTAATTGGGAGACCCAGTACTTC

clone_size: NA
j_call: TRBJ2-6
d_call: NA
v_call: TRBV18
cdr3_aa: CASSWDRYSGANVLTF
cdr3_nt: TGTGCCAGCTCATGGGACCGTTACTCTGGGGCCAACGTCCTGACTTTC

clone_size: NA
j_call: TRBJ2-1
d_call: TRBD1
v_call: TRBV2
cdr3_aa: CAGSGTGRLQEQFF
cdr3_nt: TGTGCCGGTTCCGGGACAGGGAGGTTGCAGGAGCAGTTCTTC

clone_size: few
j_call: TRBJ2-1
d_call: NA
v_call: TRBV7-9
cdr3_aa: CASSFRRGALDNEQFF
cdr3_nt: TGTGCCAGCAGCTTTCGGAGGGGGGCGCTGGATAATGAGCAGTTCTTC

clone_size: NA
j_call: TRBJ2-5
d_call: NA
v_call: TRBV9
cdr3_aa: CASSAQLAGETQYF
cdr3_nt: TGTGCCAGCAGCGCACAACTAGCAGGGGAGACCCAGTACTTC

clone_size: NA
j_call: TRBJ2-1
d_call: NA
v_call: TRBV5-6
cdr3_aa: CASSFTGQYNEQFF
cdr3_nt: TGTGCCAGCAGCTTTACCGGACAATACAATGAGCAGTTCTTC

clone_size: NA
j_call: TRBJ1-2
d_call: NA
v_call: TRBV4-3
cdr3_aa: CASSLRTASNYGYTF
cdr3_nt: TGCGCCAGCAGCCTGCGGACGGCTTCTAACTATGGCTACACCTTC

clone_size: NA
j_call: TRBJ2-6
d_call: NA
v_call: TRBV28
cdr3_aa: CASSFGGRTGANVLTF
cdr3_nt: TGTGCCAGCAGTTTCGGGGGGCGCACAGGGGCCAACGTCCTGACTTTC

clone_size: NA
j_call: TRBJ2-1
d_call: TRBD1
v_call: TRBV9
cdr3_aa: CASSANGAGGRLNEQFF
cdr3_nt: TGTGCCAGCAGCGCAAACGGGGCAGGGGGTCGATTGAATGAGCAGTTCTTC

clone_size: NA
j_call: TRBJ1-4
d_call: TRBD1
v_call: TRBV3-1
cdr3_aa: CASSQVRGQGREKLFF
cdr3_nt: TGTGCCAGCAGCCAAGTACGGGGACAGGGGAGAGAAAAACTGTTTTTT

clone_size: NA
j_call: TRBJ1-1
d_call: TRBD1
v_call: TRBV14
cdr3_aa: CASSRLRQGLGNTEAFF
cdr3_nt: TGTGCCAGCAGCCGCCTCAGACAGGGTCTGGGGAACACTGAAGCTTTCTTT

clone_size: NA
j_call: TRBJ2-2
d_call: NA
v_call: TRBV11-2
cdr3_aa: CASTLTPAGANTGELFF
cdr3_nt: TGTGCCAGCACCTTAACTCCCGCAGGGGCGAACACCGGGGAGCTGTTTTTT

clone_size: NA
j_call: TRBJ2-1
d_call: NA
v_call: TRBV20-1
cdr3_aa: CSARTEVYNEQFF
cdr3_nt: TGCAGTGCTCGGACCGAAGTCTACAATGAGCAGTTCTTC